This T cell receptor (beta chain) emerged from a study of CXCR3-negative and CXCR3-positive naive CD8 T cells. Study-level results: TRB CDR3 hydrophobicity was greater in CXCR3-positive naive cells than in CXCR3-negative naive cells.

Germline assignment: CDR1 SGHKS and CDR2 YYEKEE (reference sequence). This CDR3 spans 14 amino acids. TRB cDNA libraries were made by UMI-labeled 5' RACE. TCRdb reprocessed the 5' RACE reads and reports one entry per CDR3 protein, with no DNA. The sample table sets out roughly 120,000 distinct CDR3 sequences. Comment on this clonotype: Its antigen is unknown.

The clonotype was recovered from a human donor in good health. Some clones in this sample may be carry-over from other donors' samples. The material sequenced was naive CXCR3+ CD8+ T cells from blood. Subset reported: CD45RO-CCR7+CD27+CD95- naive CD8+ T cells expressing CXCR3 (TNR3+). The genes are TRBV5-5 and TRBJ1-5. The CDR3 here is CASSLAGIDQPQHF.